Following are 28 T cell receptor beta chains from one sample sequenced in a study of T cells in Graves' hyperthyroidism and ophthalmopathy. From RNA transcripts, TCR beta CDR3 regions were amplified. The HTBI set primed first-round TCR CDR3 RT-PCR. TCRdb re-derived calls from the multiplex PCR reads in MiXCR, one entry per CDR3 protein. In the table there are about 540,000 distinct CDR3 sequences, roughly 46% of which are singletons. Sequenced material: peripheral blood or thyroid tissue (not recorded which). These receptors were obtained from a young woman with Graves' hyperthyroidism.

The chain employs TRBV10-2 and TRBJ1-5; D remains ambiguous. Germline CDR1 WSHSY, CDR2 SAAADI. The length of the CDR3 is 14 residues. Deletions cut 7 bases from V and 7 bases from J, with 17 bases between. CDR3 residues: CASTETGGVQPQHF. CDR3 coding DNA: TGCGCCAGCACTGAAACGGGTGGGGTGCAGCCCCAGCATTTT.

This clonotype was seen repeatedly, ten times or more. The V and J genes are TRBV2 and TRBJ2-5; the match to TRBD1 covers 7 bases. Germline V gene sequence: CDR1 SNHLY, CDR2 FYNNEI. The CDR3 loop spans 13 amino acids. Germline trimming cut 5 bases from V and 7 bases from J; bases unmatched to any gene: 7. The CDR3, as DNA: TGTGCCAGCAGTCCACAGGGGCCGGTGACCCAGTACTTC. Translation: CASSPQGPVTQYF.

The chain recombines TRBV2 with TRBJ2-7; TRBD2 agrees at 9 bases. Per the germline V gene, CDR1 is SNHLY and CDR2 is FYNNEI. The V segment lost 6 bases and the J segment 5 bases; nucleotides outside the gene matches: 5. This CDR3 is 13 amino acids long. The DNA of the CDR3 is TGTGCCAGCAGCTTAGCGGGGGAGGACGAGCAGTACTTC. Its protein is CASSLAGEDEQYF.

The V and J genes are TRBV10-3 and TRBJ1-4; 9 positions match TRBD1. Germline lookup yields CDR1 ENHRY and CDR2 SYGVKD. J was trimmed by 7 bases and V by 10 bases; bases with no gene match: 13. The CDR3 is 15 amino acids. CDR3 protein: CASTDTGTGSEKLFF. CDR3 in DNA: TGTGCCAGCACCGACACCGGGACAGGGTCTGAAAAACTGTTTTTT.

The V and J genes are TRBV2 and TRBJ1-2; the D gene is possibly TRBD1 (5 bases). This CDR3 has 14 residues. Trimming removed 6 bases from V and 4 bases from J, with 15 bases in between. Germline V gene sequence: CDR1 SNHLY, CDR2 FYNNEI. Here the CDR3 DNA reads TGTGCCAGCAGCGAAAATTCCGGGACCTATGGCTACACCTTC. It yields the protein CASSENSGTYGYTF.

This clonotype was detected many times. The rearrangement uses TRBV7-9 and TRBJ2-5; possible D gene TRBD1, 6 bases. Germline V gene sequence: CDR1 SEHNR, CDR2 FQNEAQ (reference sequence). Deletions cut 4 bases from V and 5 bases from J, with 17 bases between. The CDR3 is made up of 15 amino acids. The CDR3 loop is CASSSLRQGMETQYF. CDR3 coding DNA: TGTGCCAGCAGCTCCTTACGGCAGGGGATGGAGACCCAGTACTTC. The entire variable domain, with the rest obtained from reference TRBV7-9 and TRBJ2-5, is as follows: DTGVSQNPRHKITKRGQNVTFRCDPISEHNRLYWYRQTLGQGPEFLTYFQNEAQLEKSRLLSDRFSAERPKGSFSTLEIQRTEQGDSAMYLCASSSLRQGMETQYFGPGTRLLVL.

This clonotype was detected only a few times. The chain couples TRBV20-1 to TRBJ2-7; D gene unclear. In germline, CDR1 is DFQATT, CDR2 SNEGSKA (reference sequence). The CDR3 has 9 amino acids. V shed 3 bases and J shed 9 bases, with 6 bases lying between them. CDR3 amino acids: CSARVGQYF. In DNA, the CDR3 is TGCAGTGCTAGGGTAGGGCAGTACTTC.

The J gene is TRBJ1-2, the V gene TRBV12-3 or TRBV12-4, with D perhaps TRBD1 (5 bases). V gave up 2 bases and J gave up 5 bases, with 12 bases separating them. This CDR3 contains 14 residues. The CDR3 protein is CASSLQGGFYGYTF. In DNA form, the CDR3 reads TGTGCCAGCAGTTTACAGGGCGGTTTTTATGGCTACACCTTC.

This clonotype was recorded once. The chain carries TRBV29-1 and TRBJ1-5; 9 positions agree with TRBD1. V dropped 6 bases and J dropped 7; count of bases not matched to a gene: 13. Germline CDR1 reads SQVTM; CDR2 reads ANQGSEA. The CDR3 sequence is 15 residues long. CDR3 region: CSVTSRDRVGQPQHF. CDR3 sequence (DNA): TGCAGCGTCACGTCCCGGGACAGGGTTGGGCAGCCCCAGCATTTT.

The chain employs TRBV12-3 or TRBV12-4 and TRBJ1-1, with D unresolved. Trimming pared 7 bases from V and 1 base from J, leaving 16 bases between. The CDR3 extends over 15 amino acids. The CDR3: CASKLRHPRNTEAFF. DNA for the CDR3: TGTGCCAGCAAACTCCGACACCCCCGGAACACTGAAGCTTTCTTT.

This clonotype occurred a few times. The rearrangement links TRBV29-1 to TRBJ2-7; 12 nucleotides match TRBD2. Germline V gives CDR1 SQVTM, CDR2 ANQGSEA. The trim removed 6 bases at V and 0 bases at J, leaving 3 bases unmatched. The CDR3 spans 14 residues. The CDR3 sequence is CSVTGLAGSYEQYF. The CDR3, as DNA: TGCAGCGTGACGGGACTAGCGGGCTCCTACGAGCAGTACTTC.

V usage is TRBV7-6 and J usage is TRBJ2-7, with D possibly TRBD2 on 6 matching bases. CDR1 and CDR2 from the germline V gene are SGHVS and FNYEAQ. This CDR3 region has 12 residues. CDR3 sequence reads: CALAETSYEQYF. Written as DNA, the CDR3 is TGTGCTTTAGCGGAGACGTCCTACGAGCAGTACTTC.

The gene calls are TRBV6-4 and TRBJ1-6, with no clear D. Germline V gives CDR1 MRHNA, CDR2 SNTAGT. CDR3 size: 14 residues. Trimming shortened V by 1 base and J by 9 bases, and 10 bases separated the two germline ends. CDR3 amino acids: CASSDFRRGSPLHF. The CDR3 DNA reads TGTGCCAGCAGTGACTTTAGACGGGGTTCACCCCTCCACTTT.

The sample holds a few counts of this clonotype. CDR3 region: CASSDLKGQGAGELFF. The CDR3 DNA sequence: TGTGCCAGCAGCGACCTAAAAGGACAGGGGGCCGGGGAGCTGTTTTTT. The chain joins TRBV7-9 to TRBJ2-2; 10 bases fit TRBD1. V was pared by 5 bases and J by 6 bases, with 9 bases of the junction left unmatched. The CDR3 has 16 residues. Germline V CDR1 and CDR2: SEHNR, FQNEAQ (reference sequence).

As for this clonotype: Relative to the germline gene, one junction end is altered; a read error may explain this. J is TRBJ2-7 and V is TRBV7-3; no clear D gene. CDR1 and CDR2 from the germline V gene are SGHTA and FQGTGA. The CDR3 covers 14 residues. CDR3 amino acids: CASSPGRASYEQYF. CDR3 coding DNA: TGCGCCAGCAGTCCTGGACGGGCGAGCTACGAGCAGTACTTC.

This clonotype has at least ten counts. This sequence joins TRBV9 and TRBJ1-2, with no clear D. V lost 7 bases and J 9 bases, leaving 13 bases between the germline ends. Germline lookup yields CDR1 SGDLS and CDR2 YYNGEE. The CDR3 length is 11 residues. The CDR3 bases are TGTGCCAGCTCGACCTTATTCCGCTACACCTTC. Its translation is CASSTLFRYTF.

This chain connects TRBV10-2 to TRBJ2-7, with D perhaps assigned TRBD1 or TRBD2 (5 bases each). CDR1 WSHSY and CDR2 SAAADI come from the germline V gene. The germline V and J ends were trimmed by 3 bases and 3 bases, with 12 bases remaining between them. The CDR3 is made up of 14 amino acids. CDR3 DNA sequence: TGCGCCAGCAGTGACCGGGGCGGACTCTACGAGCAGTACTTC. This encodes CASSDRGGLYEQYF.

This clonotype was recorded many times. This chain uses TRBV15 with TRBJ1-5; weak D call: TRBD1 (5 bases). The germline CDR1 and CDR2 sequences are LNHNV and YYDKDF (reference sequence). Trimming took 4 bases from V and 3 from J, leaving 13 bases between them. The CDR3 is made up of 15 amino acids. In nucleotides, the CDR3 is TGTGCCACCAGCATAAGAAGGGGAATCAATCAGCCCCAGCATTTT. It translates to CATSIRRGINQPQHF.

The chain has TRBV19 and TRBJ1-5; D is undetermined. The CDR3 has 17 residues. Between the trimmed V and J ends, which lost 3 bases and 0 bases, there was a span of 15 bases. CDR1 LNHDA and CDR2 SQIVND come from the germline V gene (reference sequence). The CDR3 DNA is TGTGCCAGTAGTATCACGACGGACCTGTATAGCAATCAGCCCCAGCATTTT. It is translated as CASSITTDLYSNQPQHF. The full variable domain, with the rest looked up from reference TRBV19 and TRBJ1-5, is DGGITQSPKYLFRKEGQNVTLSCEQNLNHDAMYWYRQDPGQGLRLIYYSQIVNDFQKGDIAEGYSVSREKKESFPLTVTSAQKNPTAFYLCASSITTDLYSNQPQHFGDGTRLSIL.

This clonotype has just a few counts. J is TRBJ1-5 and V is TRBV4-1, with unresolved D. V dropped 0 bases and J dropped 6 bases, with 6 bases sitting between them. The germline gives CDR1 MGHRA, CDR2 YSYEKL. The CDR3 has 13 amino acids. For the CDR3, the DNA is TGCGCCAGCAGCCAAGATATAAGTCAGCCCCAGCATTTT. This sequence encodes CASSQDISQPQHF.

This clonotype was counted ten times or more. The chain combines TRBV7-2 with TRBJ2-5, with 16 bases identical to TRBD2. J was trimmed by 3 bases and V by 5 bases; bases with no gene match: 3. Germline V gene lookup returns CDR1 SGHTA and CDR2 FQGNSA. CDR3 size: 16 residues. CDR3 nucleotides: TGTGCCAGCAGCCCCGGGACTAGCGGGAGGGAAGAGACCCAGTACTTC. Its protein product is CASSPGTSGREETQYF.

The CDR3 is CAISDRDGELFF. DNA for the CDR3: TGTGCCATCAGTGACCGGGACGGGGAGCTGTTTTTT. The gene calls are TRBV10-3 and TRBJ2-2, with D possibly matching TRBD2 (5 bases). This CDR3 is built from 12 residues. Germline values: CDR1 ENHRY, CDR2 SYGVKD. With 3 bases removed from V and 7 bases from J, the gap between germline ends came to 6 bases.

The J gene is TRBJ1-1, the V gene TRBV7-2, with 7 nucleotides matching TRBD1. From germline, CDR1 is SGHTA and CDR2 FQGNSA. The V segment lost 9 bases and the J segment 1 base; nucleotides outside the gene matches: 11. The CDR3 length is 15 residues. The CDR3 bases are TGTGCCAGTAGTGAGCCCGGGACAGCGAACACTGAAGCTTTCTTT. Translation gives CASSEPGTANTEAFF. The variable domain in full, with the rest retrieved from reference TRBV7-2 and TRBJ1-1, is GAGVSQSPSNKVTEKGKDVELRCDPISGHTALYWYRQSLGQGLEFLIYFQGNSAPDKSGLPSDRFSAERTGGSVSTLTIQRTQQEDSAVYLCASSEPGTANTEAFFGQGTRLTVV.

The gene calls are TRBV15 and TRBJ1-4; possibly TRBD1 for D (5 bases). This CDR3 is built from 15 residues. Trimming stripped 0 bases from V and 5 bases from J, with 10 bases between. Per germline, CDR1 LNHNV and CDR2 YYDKDF (reference sequence). The CDR3 spells CATSRDPGQNEKLFF. CDR3 bases: TGTGCCACCAGCAGAGATCCGGGGCAAAATGAAAAACTGTTTTTT.

In regard to this clonotype: Relative to the germline gene, one junction end is altered; a read error may explain this. This chain uses TRBV10-2 with TRBJ2-5, with 16 bases fitting TRBD2. The CDR3 covers 19 residues. Germline CDR1 WSHSY, CDR2 SAAADI. The CDR3 spells CASSPRPGLAGGPSEAQYF. The CDR3 region has the DNA TGTGCCAGCAGCCCCAGACCGGGACTAGCGGGAGGGCCGTCGGAGGCCCAGTACTTC.

The chain uses TRBV4-1 and TRBJ2-7; 8 bases match TRBD2. V trimming: 4 bases; J trimming: 2 bases; junction bases outside the gene matches: 7. This CDR3 region has 15 residues. Germline loops: CDR1 MGHRA, CDR2 YSYEKL. The CDR3 region has the DNA TGCGCCAGCAGCCCCTCCGGGAGGGAAACCTACGAGCAGTACTTC. It codes for CASSPSGRETYEQYF.

This clonotype was counted at least ten times. The rearrangement uses TRBV29-1 and TRBJ1-3; D remains ambiguous. Deletions cut 4 bases from V and 2 bases from J, with 15 bases between. Looked up from germline, CDR1 is SQVTM and CDR2 is ANQGSEA. The CDR3 has 15 amino acids. The CDR3 sequence is CSVANQGSPGNTIYF. The CDR3 DNA sequence: TGCAGCGTTGCCAATCAAGGATCTCCTGGAAACACCATATATTTT.

V and J are TRBV5-5 and TRBJ2-7, with 8 positions matching TRBD1. This CDR3 has 13 amino acids. Germline CDR1 is SGHKS and CDR2 is YYEKEE (reference sequence). Losses at the gene ends were 7 bases for V and 2 bases for J; bases not matched to a gene: 5. In DNA, the CDR3 is TGTGCCAGCCGCGGGACAGGACCCTACGAGCAGTACTTC. Protein product: CASRGTGPYEQYF.